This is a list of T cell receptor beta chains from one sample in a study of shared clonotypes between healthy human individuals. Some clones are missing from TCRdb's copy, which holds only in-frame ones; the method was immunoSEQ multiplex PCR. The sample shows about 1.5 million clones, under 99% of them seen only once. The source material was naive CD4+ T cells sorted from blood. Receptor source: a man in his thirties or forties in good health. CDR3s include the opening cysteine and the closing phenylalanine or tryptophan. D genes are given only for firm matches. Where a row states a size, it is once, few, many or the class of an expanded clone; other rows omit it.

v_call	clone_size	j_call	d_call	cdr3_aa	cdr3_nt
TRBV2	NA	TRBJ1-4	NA	CASSEFVAGRNEKLFF	TGTGCCAGCAGTGAGTTTGTGGCAGGGAGAAATGAAAAACTGTTTTTT
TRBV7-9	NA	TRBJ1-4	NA	CASSFSRTTNEKLFF	TGTGCCAGCAGCTTCTCCCGGACAACTAATGAAAAACTGTTTTTT
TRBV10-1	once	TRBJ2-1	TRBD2	CASSDLAGGYNEQFF	TGCGCCAGCAGTGATCTGGCGGGAGGGTACAATGAGCAGTTCTTC
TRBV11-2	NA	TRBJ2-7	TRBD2	CASSLSSGSSYEQYF	TGTGCCAGCAGCTTATCTAGCGGGAGCTCCTACGAGCAGTACTTC
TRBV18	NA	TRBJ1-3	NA	CASSPLDPSSGNTIYF	TGTGCCAGCTCTCCCCTTGACCCGAGCTCTGGAAACACCATATATTTT
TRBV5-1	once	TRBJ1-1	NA	CASSPESGNTEAFF	TGCGCCAGCAGCCCCGAGAGTGGGAACACTGAAGCTTTCTTT
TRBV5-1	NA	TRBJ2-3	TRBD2	CASSSGLAGEVDTQYF	TGCGCCAGCAGCTCGGGACTAGCGGGGGAAGTCGATACGCAGTATTTT
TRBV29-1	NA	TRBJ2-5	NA	CSVARAPQETQYF	TGCAGCGTTGCCAGGGCTCCCCAAGAGACCCAGTACTTC
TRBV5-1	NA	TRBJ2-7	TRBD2	CASSLVGGAYEQYF	TGCGCCAGCAGCTTGGTTGGGGGGGCCTACGAGCAGTACTTC
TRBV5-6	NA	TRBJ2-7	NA	CASSLGALQYEQYF	TGTGCCAGCAGCTTGGGAGCTTTGCAGTACGAGCAGTACTTC
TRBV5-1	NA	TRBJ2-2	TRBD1	CASSLALGGAGELFF	TGCGCCAGCAGCTTGGCCTTAGGGGGCGCCGGGGAGCTGTTTTTT
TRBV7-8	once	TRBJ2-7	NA	CASSSRDSLAKQYF	TGTGCCAGCAGCTCCCGGGACTCCCTTGCGAAGCAGTACTTC
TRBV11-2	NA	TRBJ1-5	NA	CASSLDRNQPQHF	TGTGCCAGCAGCTTAGACAGAAATCAGCCCCAGCATTTT
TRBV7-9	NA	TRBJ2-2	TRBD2	CASSLDPSGNTGELFF	TGTGCCAGCAGCTTAGATCCTAGCGGGAACACCGGGGAGCTGTTTTTT
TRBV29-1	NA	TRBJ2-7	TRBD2	CSVAGRGGPYEQYF	TGCAGCGTTGCGGGTAGGGGAGGGCCCTACGAGCAGTACTTC
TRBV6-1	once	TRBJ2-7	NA	CASKFETLGSYEQYF	TGTGCCAGCAAATTTGAAACATTAGGGTCCTACGAGCAGTACTTC
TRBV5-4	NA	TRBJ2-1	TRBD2	CASSSKTSGSYNEQFF	TGTGCCAGCAGCTCTAAGACTAGCGGGAGCTACAATGAGCAGTTCTTC
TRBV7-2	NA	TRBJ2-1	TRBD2	CASSLAVLLAGGPPEQFF	TGTGCCAGCAGCTTAGCGGTACTACTAGCGGGAGGACCACCTGAGCAGTTCTTC
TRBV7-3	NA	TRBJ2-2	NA	CASSLNQGGELFF	TGTGCCAGCAGCTTAAATCAGGGCGGGGAGCTGTTTTTT
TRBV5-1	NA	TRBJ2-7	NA	CASSFEGSSYEQYF	TGCGCCAGCAGCTTCGAGGGGAGCTCCTACGAGCAGTACTTC
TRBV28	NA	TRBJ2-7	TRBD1	CASRPGTGVPYEQYF	TGTGCCAGCAGGCCTGGGACAGGGGTCCCCTACGAGCAGTACTTC
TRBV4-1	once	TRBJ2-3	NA	CASSRQGRGQADTQYF	TGCGCCAGCAGCCGGCAGGGGAGGGGGCAGGCAGATACGCAGTATTTT
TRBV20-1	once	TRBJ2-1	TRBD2	CSAGGTMGQFF	TGCAGTGCTGGCGGGACTATGGGCCAGTTCTTC
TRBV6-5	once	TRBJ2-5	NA	CASRKHGHIQETQYF	TGTGCCAGCAGAAAACATGGACACATCCAAGAGACCCAGTACTTC
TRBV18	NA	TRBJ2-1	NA	CASSPRQSSYNEQFF	TGTGCCAGCTCACCTCGCCAGAGCTCCTACAATGAGCAGTTCTTC
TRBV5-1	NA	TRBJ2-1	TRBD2	CASSLGGAGGYNEQFF	TGCGCCAGCAGCTTGGGAGGAGCGGGAGGGTACAATGAGCAGTTCTTC
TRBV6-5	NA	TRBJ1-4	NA	CASSSLDRFNEKLFF	TGTGCCAGCAGCTCCTTGGACAGATTTAATGAAAAACTGTTTTTT
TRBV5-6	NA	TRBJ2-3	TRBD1	CASSSTGATDTQYF	TGTGCCAGCAGCTCTACAGGGGCGACAGATACGCAGTATTTT
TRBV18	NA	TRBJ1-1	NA	CASSPKAVGSTEAFF	TGTGCCAGCTCACCAAAGGCAGTAGGATCCACTGAAGCTTTCTTT